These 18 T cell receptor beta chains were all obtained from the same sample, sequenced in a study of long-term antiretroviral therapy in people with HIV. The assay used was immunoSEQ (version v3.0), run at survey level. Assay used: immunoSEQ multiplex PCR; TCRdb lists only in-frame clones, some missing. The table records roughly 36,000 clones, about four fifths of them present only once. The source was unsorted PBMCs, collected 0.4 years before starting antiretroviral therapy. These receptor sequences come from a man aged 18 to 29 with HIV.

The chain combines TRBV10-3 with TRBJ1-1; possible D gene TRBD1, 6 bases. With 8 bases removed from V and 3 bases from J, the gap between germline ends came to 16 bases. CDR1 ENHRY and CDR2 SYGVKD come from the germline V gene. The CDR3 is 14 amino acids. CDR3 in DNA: TGTGCCATCGGGGGAGGGGGAAGAGACACTGAAGCTTTCTTT. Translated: CAIGGGGRDTEAFF.

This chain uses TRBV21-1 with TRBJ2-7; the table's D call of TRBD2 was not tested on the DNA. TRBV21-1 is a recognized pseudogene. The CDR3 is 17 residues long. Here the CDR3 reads CASSKVGTSGGKHEQYF. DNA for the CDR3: TGTGCCAGCAGCAAAGTGGGGACTAGCGGGGGGAAACACGAGCAGTACTTC.

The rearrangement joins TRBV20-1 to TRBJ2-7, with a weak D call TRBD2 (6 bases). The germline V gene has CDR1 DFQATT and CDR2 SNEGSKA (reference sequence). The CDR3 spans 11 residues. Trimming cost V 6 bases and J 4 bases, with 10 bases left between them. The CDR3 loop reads CSALREYEQYF. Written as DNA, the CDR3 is TGCAGTGCCCTTCGGGAGTACGAGCAGTACTTC.

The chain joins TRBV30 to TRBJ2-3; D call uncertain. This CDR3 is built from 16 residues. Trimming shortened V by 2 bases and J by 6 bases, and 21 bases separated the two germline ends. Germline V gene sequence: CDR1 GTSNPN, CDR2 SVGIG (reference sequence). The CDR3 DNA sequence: TGTGCCTGGAGTCCGATGACGGCCAAAAGGTCTGATACGCAGTATTTT. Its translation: CAWSPMTAKRSDTQYF.

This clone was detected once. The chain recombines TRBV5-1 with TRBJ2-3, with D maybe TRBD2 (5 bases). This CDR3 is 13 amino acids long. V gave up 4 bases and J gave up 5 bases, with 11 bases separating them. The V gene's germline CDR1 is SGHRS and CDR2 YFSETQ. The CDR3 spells CASSREGGDTQYF. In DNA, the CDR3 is TGCGCCAGCAGCCGTGAGGGCGGAGATACGCAGTATTTT.

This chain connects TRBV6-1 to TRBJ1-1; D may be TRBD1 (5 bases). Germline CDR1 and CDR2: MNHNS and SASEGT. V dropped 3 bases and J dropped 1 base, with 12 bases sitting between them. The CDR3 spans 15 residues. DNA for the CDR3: TGTGCCAGCAGTGATGGGGCACCCCCGAACACTGAAGCTTTCTTT. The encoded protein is CASSDGAPPNTEAFF.

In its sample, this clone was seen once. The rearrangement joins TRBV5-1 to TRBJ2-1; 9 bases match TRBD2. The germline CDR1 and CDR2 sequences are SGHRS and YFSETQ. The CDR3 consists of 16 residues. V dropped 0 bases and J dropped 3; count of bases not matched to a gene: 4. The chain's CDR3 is CASSLEAGGLYNEQFF. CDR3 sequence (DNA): TGCGCCAGCAGCTTGGAAGCGGGGGGACTCTACAATGAGCAGTTCTTC.

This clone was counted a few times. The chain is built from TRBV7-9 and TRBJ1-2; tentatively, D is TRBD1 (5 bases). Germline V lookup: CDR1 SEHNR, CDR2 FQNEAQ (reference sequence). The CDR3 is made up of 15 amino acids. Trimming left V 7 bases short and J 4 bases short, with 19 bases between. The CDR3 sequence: CASTRPQGSFYGYTF. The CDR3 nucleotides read TGTGCCAGCACCCGCCCCCAGGGTTCCTTCTATGGCTACACCTTC.

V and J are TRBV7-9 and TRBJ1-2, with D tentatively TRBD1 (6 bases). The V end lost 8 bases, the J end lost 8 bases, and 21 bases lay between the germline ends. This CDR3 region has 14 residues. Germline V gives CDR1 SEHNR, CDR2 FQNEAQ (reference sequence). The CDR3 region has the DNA TGTGCCAGCCGTTCGTCGACAGGCCCGGGAGGCTACACCTTC. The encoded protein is CASRSSTGPGGYTF.

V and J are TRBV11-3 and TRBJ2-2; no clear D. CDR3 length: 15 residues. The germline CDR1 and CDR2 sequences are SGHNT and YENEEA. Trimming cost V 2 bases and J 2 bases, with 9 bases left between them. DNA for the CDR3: TGTGCCAGCAGCTTAATGTCAGCCAACACCGGGGAGCTGTTTTTT. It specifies CASSLMSANTGELFF.

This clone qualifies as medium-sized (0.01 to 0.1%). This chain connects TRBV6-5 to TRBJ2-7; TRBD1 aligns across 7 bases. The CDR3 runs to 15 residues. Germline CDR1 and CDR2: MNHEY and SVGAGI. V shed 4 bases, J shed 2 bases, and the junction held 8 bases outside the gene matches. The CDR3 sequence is CASSSDPTGTYEQYF. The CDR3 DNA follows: TGTGCCAGCAGTTCGGATCCGACAGGGACCTACGAGCAGTACTTC.

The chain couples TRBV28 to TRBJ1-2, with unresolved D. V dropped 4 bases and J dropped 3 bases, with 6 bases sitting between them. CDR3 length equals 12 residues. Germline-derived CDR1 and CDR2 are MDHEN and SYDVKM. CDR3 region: CASSWRDYGYTF. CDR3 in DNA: TGTGCCAGCAGTTGGAGGGACTATGGCTACACCTTC.

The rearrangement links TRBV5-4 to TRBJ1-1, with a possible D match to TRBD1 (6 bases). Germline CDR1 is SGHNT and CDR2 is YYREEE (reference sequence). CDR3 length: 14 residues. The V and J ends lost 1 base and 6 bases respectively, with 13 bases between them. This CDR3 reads CASSLIRPGAEAFF. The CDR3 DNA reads TGTGCCAGCAGCTTGATTCGACCAGGGGCTGAAGCTTTCTTT. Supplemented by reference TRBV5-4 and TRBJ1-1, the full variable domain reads ETGVTQSPTHLIKTRGQQVTLRCSSQSGHNTVSWYQQALGQGPQFIFQYYREEENGRGNFPPRFSGLQFPNYSSELNVNALELDDSALYLCASSLIRPGAEAFFGQGTRLTVV.

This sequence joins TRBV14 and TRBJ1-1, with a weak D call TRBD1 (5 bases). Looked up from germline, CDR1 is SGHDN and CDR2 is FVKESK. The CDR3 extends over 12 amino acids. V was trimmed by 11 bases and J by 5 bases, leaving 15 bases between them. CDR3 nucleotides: TGTGCCTCTGGGGGGATATGGACTGAAGCTTTCTTT. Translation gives CASGGIWTEAFF.

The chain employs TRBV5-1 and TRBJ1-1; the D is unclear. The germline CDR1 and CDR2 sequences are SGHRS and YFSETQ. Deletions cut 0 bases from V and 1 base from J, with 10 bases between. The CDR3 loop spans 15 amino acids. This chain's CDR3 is CASSLGLAANTEAFF. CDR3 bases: TGCGCCAGCAGCTTGGGGTTGGCGGCGAACACTGAAGCTTTCTTT.

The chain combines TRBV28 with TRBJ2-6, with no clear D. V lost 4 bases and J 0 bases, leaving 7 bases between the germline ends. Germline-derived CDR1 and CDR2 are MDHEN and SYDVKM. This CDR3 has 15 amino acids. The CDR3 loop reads CASSSGPSGANVLTF. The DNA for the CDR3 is TGTGCCAGCAGTTCAGGACCCTCTGGGGCCAACGTCCTGACTTTC.

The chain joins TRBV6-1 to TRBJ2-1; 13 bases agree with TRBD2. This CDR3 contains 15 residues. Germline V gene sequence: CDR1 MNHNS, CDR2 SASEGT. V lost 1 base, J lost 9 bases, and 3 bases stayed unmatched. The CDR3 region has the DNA TGTGCCAGCAGTGAAGGGACTAGCGGGAGTAGTGAGCAGTTCTTC. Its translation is CASSEGTSGSSEQFF.

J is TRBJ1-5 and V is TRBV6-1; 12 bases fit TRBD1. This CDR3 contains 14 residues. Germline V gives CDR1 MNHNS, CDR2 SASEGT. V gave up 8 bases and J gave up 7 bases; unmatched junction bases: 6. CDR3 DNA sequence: TGTGCCAGCTCCGGGACAGGGGGCAGACAGCCCCAGCATTTT. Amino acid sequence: CASSGTGGRQPQHF.